The table lists the clone carrying this TCR beta chain with many counts. Its antigen is still unknown. The source of the sample is a study of human T cells and chemical hapten exposure. The overall study: A 2 cm by 2 cm inner upper arm patch received 2% DPC for sensitization.

Findings and limits, study-wide: There was a positive correlation between PT1 expanded TCR counts and patch test score.

One entry per CDR3 protein results from TCRdb running MiXCR on the RACE reads. The data contain 80,000 to 100,000 distinct CDR3 sequences, about a tenth of them singletons. Time point meaning: patch test 3, about 24 weeks after DPC sensitization. Treatment here: therapeutic diphenylcyclopropenone sensitization with weekly scalp DPC. Germline V gene lookup returns CDR1 MNHEY and CDR2 SVGEGT. V was cut by 4 bases and J by 3 bases, with 10 bases left in between. The CDR3 covers 15 residues. The rearrangement links TRBV6-2 or TRBV6-3 to TRBJ2-6; weak D call: TRBD2 (5 bases). The sample consisted of whole blood, taken in connection with sensitization to the hapten diphenylcyclopropenone (DPC). The source is a woman aged 45-65 years with alopecia areata. Some clones in this sample may be carry-over from other donors' samples. CDR3 loop: CASSSGVGGANVLTF. The CDR3 nucleotides are TGTGCCAGCAGTTCCGGGGTCGGTGGGGCCAACGTCCTGACTTTC.